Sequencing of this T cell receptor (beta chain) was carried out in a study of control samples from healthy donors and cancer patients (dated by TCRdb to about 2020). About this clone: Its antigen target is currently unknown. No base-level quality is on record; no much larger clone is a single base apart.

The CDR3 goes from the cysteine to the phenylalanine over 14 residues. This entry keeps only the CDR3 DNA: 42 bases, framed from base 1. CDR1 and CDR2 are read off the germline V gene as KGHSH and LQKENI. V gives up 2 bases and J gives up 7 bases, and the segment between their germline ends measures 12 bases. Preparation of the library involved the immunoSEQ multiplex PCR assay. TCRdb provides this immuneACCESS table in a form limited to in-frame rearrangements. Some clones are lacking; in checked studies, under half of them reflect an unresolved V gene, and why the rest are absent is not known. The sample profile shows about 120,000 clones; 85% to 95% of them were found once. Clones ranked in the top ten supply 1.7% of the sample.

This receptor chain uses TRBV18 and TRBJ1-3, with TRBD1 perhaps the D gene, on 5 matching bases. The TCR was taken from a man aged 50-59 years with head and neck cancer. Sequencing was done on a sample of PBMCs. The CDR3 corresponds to CASSPRVSGNTIYF. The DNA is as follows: TGTGCCAGCTCACCAAGGGTCTCAGGGAACACCATATATTTT.